Presented here are 28 T cell receptor beta chains from one specimen sequenced in a study of cytomegalovirus exposure and HLA in healthy donors. The PCR used 60 Vbeta and 13 Jbeta primers. Generated by immunoSEQ multiplex PCR, the TCRdb table keeps only in-frame clones and is missing some. The sample table includes 200,000 to 250,000 clones. The material sequenced was PBMCs. The receptors shown here come from a woman under 40 in good health and CMV-seropositive.

The gene calls are TRBV7-8 and TRBJ2-7; D perhaps matches TRBD2 (5 bases). Germline V gene sequence: CDR1 SGHVS, CDR2 FQNEAQ. CDR3 length equals 14 residues. Trimming took 6 bases from V and 0 from J, leaving 12 bases between them. The CDR3 loop is CASSTLGGSYEQYF. CDR3 sequence (DNA): TGTGCCAGCAGTACTCTAGGAGGCTCCTACGAGCAGTACTTC. The whole variable domain, remainder taken from reference TRBV7-8 and TRBJ2-7, is GAGVSQSPRYKVAKRGQDVALRCDPISGHVSLFWYQQALGQGPEFLTYFQNEAQLDKSGLPSDRFFAERPEGSVSTLKIQRTQQEDSAVYLCASSTLGGSYEQYFGPGTRLTVT.

As for this clone: In the same sample, other DNA sequences code for this CDR3. V gene TRBV5-1 combines with J gene TRBJ1-1; D may be TRBD1 (6 bases). Trimming removed 4 bases at V and 6 bases at J, with 16 bases between. Germline V gene data show CDR1 as SGHRS and CDR2 as YFSETQ. The CDR3 length is 14 residues. Here the CDR3 reads CASSTQTGHPEAFF. CDR3 DNA sequence: TGCGCCAGCAGCACACAGACAGGACACCCTGAAGCTTTCTTT.

The chain has TRBV5-4 and TRBJ2-6; a possible D gene is TRBD2 (6 bases). V was cut by 0 bases and J by 0 bases, with 7 bases left in between. This CDR3 has 16 residues. Germline assignment: CDR1 SGHNT and CDR2 YYREEE (reference sequence). This CDR3 reads CASSLVRGSGANVLTF. The CDR3 coding sequence is TGTGCCAGCAGCTTGGTGCGGGGCTCTGGGGCCAACGTCCTGACTTTC.

The J gene is TRBJ1-6, the V gene TRBV6-5; 7 bases align to TRBD1. The CDR3 length is 14 residues. The germline V gene has CDR1 MNHEY and CDR2 SVGAGI. V dropped 9 bases and J dropped 3; count of bases not matched to a gene: 5. The CDR3 DNA is TGTGCCAGTGGGGGACAGTTCTATAATTCACCCCTCCACTTT. It is translated as CASGGQFYNSPLHF.

V is TRBV5-1 and J is TRBJ2-3, with 13 bases aligning to TRBD2. The V segment lost 2 bases and the J segment 2 bases; nucleotides outside the gene matches: 5. Germline CDR1 reads SGHRS; CDR2 reads YFSETQ. This CDR3 contains 17 residues. The CDR3 coding sequence is TGCGCCAGCAGCTTATCGACTAGCGGGGGGTTCACAGATACGCAGTATTTT. This translates into CASSLSTSGGFTDTQYF.

The chain combines TRBV7-2 with TRBJ2-3; 8 bases map to TRBD2. Per germline, CDR1 SGHTA and CDR2 FQGNSA. The CDR3 loop spans 14 amino acids. Trimming cost V 0 bases and J 6 bases; bases outside gene matches: 2. The CDR3 bases are TGTGCCAGCAGCTTAGCCTCTAGCGGGGATACGCAGTATTTT. This encodes CASSLASSGDTQYF.

CDR3 region: CASSELGTGNQPQHF. The CDR3 nucleotides read TGTGCCAGCAGTGAATTAGGCACAGGGAATCAGCCCCAGCATTTT. The chain recombines TRBV6-1 with TRBJ1-5, with D possibly matching TRBD1 (6 bases). This CDR3 is 15 amino acids long. Trimming took 2 bases from V and 4 from J, leaving 12 bases between them. CDR1 and CDR2 from the germline V gene are MNHNS and SASEGT.

The chain carries TRBV5-3 and TRBJ1-2, with D maybe TRBD1 (5 bases). TRBV5-3 is given ORF status, its function remaining uncertain. The length of the CDR3 is 15 residues. V was trimmed by 4 bases and J by 1 base, leaving 14 bases between them. CDR3 coding DNA: TGTGCCAGAAGCCCGCCGACAGCGAGTAACTATGGCTACACCTTC. Translating it yields CARSPPTASNYGYTF.

The gene calls are TRBV28 and TRBJ2-5, with D maybe TRBD2 (5 bases). The germline V gene encodes CDR1 MDHEN and CDR2 SYDVKM. V lost 6 bases and J 0 bases, leaving 14 bases between the germline ends. The CDR3 is 15 residues long. The CDR3 protein is CASRGGSWYQETQYF. In DNA, the CDR3 is TGTGCCAGCAGGGGCGGGTCTTGGTACCAAGAGACCCAGTACTTC.

V usage is TRBV2 and J usage is TRBJ2-7; tentative D call: TRBD1 (6 bases). Trimming shortened V by 2 bases and J by 0 bases, and 11 bases separated the two germline ends. This CDR3 is built from 15 residues. Germline V CDR1 and CDR2: SNHLY, FYNNEI. CDR3 DNA sequence: TGTGCCAGCAGTGAAACCCTGGGGGCCTCCTACGAGCAGTACTTC. Translating it yields CASSETLGASYEQYF.

The chain uses TRBV5-5 and TRBJ1-4; D is perhaps TRBD1 (6 bases). Germline V gene lookup returns CDR1 SGHKS and CDR2 YYEKEE (reference sequence). V shed 3 bases and J shed 11 bases, with 20 bases lying between them. CDR3 length: 15 amino acids. DNA for the CDR3: TGTGCCAGCAGCTCGGACAGTGGGATGCTGGGGAAACTGTTTTTT. Its protein is CASSSDSGMLGKLFF.

The rearrangement uses TRBV5-1 and TRBJ2-3; 13 nucleotides align to TRBD2. Germline lookup yields CDR1 SGHRS and CDR2 YFSETQ. CDR3 size: 17 residues. Trimming at V came to 4 bases and at J to 6 bases, leaving 11 bases not matched to a gene. The CDR3 DNA follows: TGCGCCAGCAGCCCGCCGACTAGCGGGGGGCCGTGGGATACGCAGTATTTT. It is translated as CASSPPTSGGPWDTQYF.

The genes are TRBV10-3 and TRBJ2-1; D remains ambiguous. With 0 bases removed from V and 2 bases from J, the gap between germline ends came to 14 bases. Germline loops: CDR1 ENHRY, CDR2 SYGVKD. The length of the CDR3 is 17 residues. DNA for the CDR3: TGTGCCATCAGTGAGTCCAACTCCACTCGGGCCTACAATGAGCAGTTCTTC. Its translation: CAISESNSTRAYNEQFF.

J is TRBJ1-1 and V is TRBV5-1, with a possible D match to TRBD1 (5 bases). Between the trimmed V and J ends, which lost 1 base and 5 bases, there was a span of 15 bases. Germline loops: CDR1 SGHRS, CDR2 YFSETQ. This CDR3 contains 15 residues. Written as DNA, the CDR3 is TGCGCCAGCAGCTTGAACCAGGGTGAAGGAACTGAAGCTTTCTTT. This gives the protein CASSLNQGEGTEAFF.

The chain recombines TRBV10-1 with TRBJ2-1, with 7 bases lining up with TRBD1. The germline gives CDR1 WNHNN, CDR2 SYGVQD (reference sequence). This CDR3 spans 14 amino acids. J lost 4 bases, V lost 5 bases, and 5 bases had no gene match. The CDR3 loop is CASSSTGSYNEQFF. The CDR3 DNA is TGCGCCAGCAGTTCGACAGGGTCATACAATGAGCAGTTCTTC.

Written as DNA, the CDR3 is TGTGCCAGCAGCTTGTATACGGGGGGCGACACTGAAGCTTTCTTT. It translates to CASSLYTGGDTEAFF. This sequence joins TRBV5-8 and TRBJ1-1, with D possibly being TRBD1 (6 bases). Between the trimmed V and J ends, which lost 1 base and 3 bases, there was a span of 13 bases. In germline, CDR1 is SGHTS, CDR2 YDEGEE. The CDR3 spans 15 residues.

The CDR3 region is CASSLGGSGTDTQYF. The CDR3 DNA sequence: TGTGCCAGCAGCTTAGGAGGGAGCGGTACAGATACGCAGTATTTT. The chain uses TRBV7-7 and TRBJ2-3; D might be TRBD2 (5 bases). V shed 1 base and J shed 3 bases, with 11 bases lying between them. The CDR3 is 15 amino acids. Germline CDR1 is SSHAT and CDR2 is FNYEAQ (reference sequence).

V and J are TRBV28 and TRBJ1-2, with D possibly being TRBD1 (6 bases). Germline loops: CDR1 MDHEN, CDR2 SYDVKM. The CDR3 runs to 16 residues. V shed 2 bases and J shed 0 bases, with 13 bases lying between them. CDR3 coding DNA: TGTGCCAGCAGTTTAACAGGGACCCCAGCTAACTATGGCTACACCTTC. Its translation is CASSLTGTPANYGYTF.

CDR3 DNA: TGTGCCAGCAGCTTTGCGGGATTCACAGATACGCAGTATTTT. Its translation: CASSFAGFTDTQYF. This chain connects TRBV7-2 to TRBJ2-3; D possibly corresponds to TRBD2 (6 bases). The V gene's germline CDR1 is SGHTA and CDR2 FQGNSA. The CDR3 spans 14 residues. The V end was cut by 3 bases, the J end by 2 bases, with 9 bases between. Complete variable domain (other parts from reference TRBV7-2 and TRBJ2-3): GAGVSQSPSNKVTEKGKDVELRCDPISGHTALYWYRQSLGQGLEFLIYFQGNSAPDKSGLPSDRFSAERTGGSVSTLTIQRTQQEDSAVYLCASSFAGFTDTQYFGPGTRLTVL.

The chain has TRBV5-1 and TRBJ2-3; 12 bases fit TRBD2. V lost 4 bases and J lost 6; bases outside the gene matches: 6. CDR1 is SGHRS and CDR2 is YFSETQ in the germline V gene. CDR3 length: 15 residues. The CDR3 DNA reads TGCGCCAGCAGCGGGGGACTAGCGGGCATGGATACGCAGTATTTT. It is translated as CASSGGLAGMDTQYF. Full variable domain (outside the CDR3, taken from reference TRBV5-1 and TRBJ2-3): KAGVTQTPRYLIKTRGQQVTLSCSPISGHRSVSWYQQTPGQGLQFLFEYFSETQRNKGNFPGRFSGRQFSNSRSEMNVSTLELGDSALYLCASSGGLAGMDTQYFGPGTRLTVL.

The rearrangement uses TRBV6-6 and TRBJ1-5, with D possibly being TRBD1 (5 bases). Per germline, CDR1 MNHNY and CDR2 SVGAGI (reference sequence). Trimming pared 10 bases from V and 4 bases from J, leaving 17 bases between. CDR3 size: 14 residues. CDR3 nucleotide sequence: TGTGCCACCGGACTGGCGGGGCCGAATCAGCCCCAGCATTTT. Protein product: CATGLAGPNQPQHF.

The rearrangement links TRBV29-1 to TRBJ2-7; 7 positions match TRBD1. Trimming removed 7 bases from V and 1 base from J; junction bases left unmatched: 16. Germline values: CDR1 SQVTM, CDR2 ANQGSEA. The CDR3 runs 16 residues. CDR3 loop: CSAVSVQGPHSYEQYF. In nucleotides, the CDR3 is TGCAGCGCCGTATCAGTACAGGGGCCACATTCCTACGAGCAGTACTTC.

The chain couples TRBV11-1 to TRBJ2-1; D is undetermined. Trimming took 0 bases from V and 4 from J, leaving 4 bases between them. This CDR3 is 13 amino acids long. Per the germline V gene, CDR1 is SGHAT and CDR2 is FQDESV (reference sequence). In nucleotides, the CDR3 is TGTGCCAGCAGCTTAGCGAGTTACAATGAGCAGTTCTTC. Translating it yields CASSLASYNEQFF.

The rearrangement joins TRBV7-7 to TRBJ2-1; TRBD2 matches at 12 bases. V was pared by 4 bases and J by 4 bases, with 5 bases of the junction left unmatched. Germline V gene lookup returns CDR1 SSHAT and CDR2 FNYEAQ (reference sequence). The CDR3 consists of 16 residues. CDR3 region: CASSYGTSGRYNEQFF. The CDR3 nucleotides are TGTGCCAGCAGCTACGGGACTAGCGGGCGATACAATGAGCAGTTCTTC.

This chain links TRBV25-1 with TRBJ1-2; TRBD1 might be the D (6 bases). Germline CDR1 and CDR2: MGHDK and SYGVNS. The CDR3 consists of 12 residues. The germline V and J ends were trimmed by 3 bases and 8 bases, with 10 bases remaining between them. The CDR3 region is CASSDPGVGYTF. The CDR3 DNA is TGTGCCAGCAGTGACCCAGGGGTGGGCTACACCTTC.

The chain links TRBV15 to TRBJ1-5; the match to TRBD1 covers 8 bases. The CDR3 runs 17 residues. The germline CDR1 and CDR2 sequences are LNHNV and YYDKDF (reference sequence). V dropped 6 bases and J dropped 3; count of bases not matched to a gene: 13. CDR3 amino acids: CATSTTADRAPNQPQHF. The CDR3, as DNA: TGTGCCACCAGTACGACTGCGGACAGGGCCCCCAATCAGCCCCAGCATTTT.

This chain uses TRBV19 with TRBJ2-7; TRBD2 agrees at 11 bases. Germline lookup yields CDR1 LNHDA and CDR2 SQIVND (reference sequence). V dropped 7 bases and J dropped 3; count of bases not matched to a gene: 5. The CDR3 runs to 14 residues. The CDR3 bases are TGTGCCAGTAAAATAGCGGGGGGGAACTACGAGCAGTACTTC. As protein: CASKIAGGNYEQYF.

The chain has TRBV2 and TRBJ1-2; D is perhaps TRBD1 (6 bases). Germline V gene data show CDR1 as SNHLY and CDR2 as FYNNEI. Trimming stripped 6 bases from V and 5 bases from J, with 19 bases between. The length of the CDR3 is 15 residues. CDR3 loop: CASSRRAGDPYGYTF. For the CDR3, the DNA is TGTGCCAGCAGCCGAAGGGCAGGGGACCCGTATGGCTACACCTTC.